These 18 T cell receptor beta chains came from one sample sequenced in a study of blood T cell repertoires in COVID-19. Generated by immunoSEQ multiplex PCR, the TCRdb table keeps only in-frame clones and is missing some. The sample holds 350,000 to 450,000 clones, about 91% seen once. Sequencing used peripheral blood. The receptor source for this set is a woman between 35 and 50 years old with COVID-19, enrolled during active disease.

The rearrangement links TRBV5-1 to TRBJ1-1; D gene ambiguous. The germline V and J ends were trimmed by 2 bases and 0 bases, with 8 bases remaining between them. Per the germline V gene, CDR1 is SGHRS and CDR2 is YFSETQ. CDR3 size: 14 residues. The CDR3 loop is CASSFAGMNTEAFF. The CDR3, as DNA: TGCGCCAGCAGCTTTGCGGGGATGAACACTGAAGCTTTCTTT.

The CDR3: CASSQDSSNTIYF. The CDR3 bases are TGCGCCAGCAGCCAAGACAGTTCAAACACCATATATTTT. This sequence joins TRBV4-1 and TRBJ1-3; D uncertain. The CDR3 runs 13 residues. Trimming removed 0 bases from V and 6 bases from J, with 6 bases in between. Germline V gene lookup returns CDR1 MGHRA and CDR2 YSYEKL.

The V and J genes are TRBV27 and TRBJ2-3; D gene uncertain. Germline values: CDR1 MNHEY, CDR2 SMNVEV (reference sequence). This CDR3 comprises 14 residues. V was trimmed by 3 bases and J by 1 base, leaving 8 bases between them. In DNA, the CDR3 is TGTGCCAGCAGTTTTTTAACGGGCACAGATACGCAGTATTTT. Amino acid sequence: CASSFLTGTDTQYF.

The V and J genes are TRBV18 and TRBJ2-3; D unresolved. Per the germline V gene, CDR1 is KGHSH and CDR2 is LQKENI. V was pared by 0 bases and J by 4 bases, with 8 bases between. The CDR3 has 14 residues. CDR3 in DNA: TGTGCCAGCTCACCACCGAGCAATTCAGATACGCAGTATTTT. Translated: CASSPPSNSDTQYF.

The chain has TRBV3-1 (or the pseudogene TRBV3-2) and TRBJ2-3; D possibly corresponds to TRBD2 (6 bases). CDR1 is LGHDT, CDR2 YNNKEL, per germline (reference sequence). V lost 1 base and J lost 0, with 26 bases in between. This CDR3 has 21 residues. The CDR3 nucleotides are TGTGCCAGCAGCCAAGCGGAGGGGAAAAACCCGGGGGAACCAAGCACAGATACGCAGTATTTT. This sequence encodes CASSQAEGKNPGEPSTDTQYF.

This clone was detected only a few times. This chain uses TRBV18 with TRBJ2-1, with 7 bases aligning to TRBD1. The CDR3 has 13 residues. Germline CDR1 reads KGHSH; CDR2 reads LQKENI. Trimming removed 5 bases from V and 7 bases from J; junction bases left unmatched: 5. The CDR3 sequence is CASSSKQGNEQFF. Written as DNA, the CDR3 is TGTGCCAGCTCATCAAAACAGGGGAATGAGCAGTTCTTC.

The chain uses TRBV6-2 or TRBV6-3 and TRBJ2-7; 7 nucleotides match TRBD1. With V trimmed by 6 bases and J by 1 base, 9 bases remained unmatched. This CDR3 contains 15 residues. The germline V gene has CDR1 MNHEY and CDR2 SVGEGT. The CDR3 nucleotides are TGTGCCAGCAGCCAACATCGGACAGGTTCCTACGAGCAGTACTTC. Protein sequence: CASSQHRTGSYEQYF.

Written as DNA, the CDR3 is TGCGCCAGCAGCCAAGGCAAGGGGTCCTACGAGCAGTACTTC. Translation gives CASSQGKGSYEQYF. V and J are TRBV4-3 and TRBJ2-7, with TRBD1 as a possible D gene (5 bases). Germline V CDR1 and CDR2: LGHNA, YSLEER. CDR3 size: 14 residues. The V end was cut by 1 base, the J end by 1 base, with 8 bases between.

The chain couples TRBV12-5 to TRBJ2-1, with D unresolved. The CDR3 loop spans 15 amino acids. Trimming cost V 0 bases and J 5 bases, with 11 bases left between them. Germline CDR1 reads LGHNT; CDR2 reads FRNRAP. This chain's CDR3 is CASGLVQTVNNEQFF. CDR3 DNA sequence: TGTGCTAGTGGTTTGGTACAAACAGTTAACAATGAGCAGTTCTTC.

The J gene is TRBJ2-1, the V gene TRBV24-1, with a weak D call TRBD1 (6 bases). The germline gives CDR1 KGHDR, CDR2 SFDVKD. This CDR3 region has 16 residues. Trimming pared 7 bases from V and 4 bases from J, leaving 19 bases between. CDR3 sequence reads: CATSDRTEGVYNEQFF. DNA for the CDR3: TGTGCCACCAGCGACAGGACGGAAGGGGTTTACAATGAGCAGTTCTTC.

The J gene is TRBJ2-7, the V gene TRBV27; 7 bases fit TRBD1. Per germline, CDR1 MNHEY and CDR2 SMNVEV (reference sequence). Trimming took 4 bases from V and 2 from J; bases not matched to a gene: 8. CDR3 length: 15 amino acids. As DNA, the CDR3 is TGTGCCAGCAGTTCAACCGGGACAGCCACCTACGAGCAGTACTTC. The encoded protein is CASSSTGTATYEQYF.

This clone was counted once. This sequence joins TRBV6-1 and TRBJ2-5; TRBD1 aligns across 8 bases. The CDR3 loop spans 14 amino acids. Trimming took 2 bases from V and 1 from J; bases not matched to a gene: 0. Looked up from germline, CDR1 is MNHNS and CDR2 is SASEGT. CDR3 loop: CASSEQGAQETQYF. CDR3 nucleotides: TGTGCCAGCAGTGAACAGGGGGCCCAAGAGACCCAGTACTTC.

The chain recombines TRBV7-6 with TRBJ1-6; tentative D call: TRBD1 (6 bases). V lost 4 bases to trimming and J lost 10 bases, with 17 bases between them. The germline V gene encodes CDR1 SGHVS and CDR2 FNYEAQ. The CDR3 sequence is 15 residues long. DNA of the CDR3: TGTGCCAGCAGCTCGTGGGGGGGCAATGGGTCACCCCTCCACTTT. This codes for CASSSWGGNGSPLHF.

On this clone: A junction boundary mismatches the germline segment, possibly from a read error. This chain links TRBV7-7 with TRBJ2-5; 8 bases map to TRBD1. The CDR3 length is 15 residues. Per the germline V gene, CDR1 is SSHAT and CDR2 is FNYEAQ (reference sequence). The DNA for the CDR3 is TGTGCTAGCAGCATCGGGACAGGCAAAGGGGAGACCCAGTACTTC. This sequence encodes CASSIGTGKGETQYF.

The chain combines TRBV5-4 with TRBJ2-3; no reliable D call. Germline CDR1 is SGHNT and CDR2 is YYREEE (reference sequence). The CDR3 loop spans 13 amino acids. Trimming took off 1 base at V and 2 bases at J, with 5 bases between the two ends. The CDR3 coding sequence is TGTGCCAGCAGCTTGACTTTCACAGATACGCAGTATTTT. This gives the protein CASSLTFTDTQYF.

The CDR3 is CASSPAGANSPLHF. The CDR3 DNA follows: TGCGCCAGCAGCCCGGCTGGGGCTAATTCACCCCTCCACTTT. The chain links TRBV5-1 to TRBJ1-6; possibly TRBD1 for D (5 bases). Trimming removed 4 bases from V and 6 bases from J, with 11 bases in between. The CDR3 covers 14 residues. Germline V gene sequence: CDR1 SGHRS, CDR2 YFSETQ.

The gene calls are TRBV18 and TRBJ1-5, with D uncertain. Germline-derived CDR1 and CDR2 are KGHSH and LQKENI. The CDR3 extends over 17 amino acids. Trimming stripped 4 bases from V and 0 bases from J, with 16 bases between. The CDR3 nucleotides are TGTGCCAGCTCACGCCTTGGACCGGGGAATAGCAATCAGCCCCAGCATTTT. This gives the protein CASSRLGPGNSNQPQHF.

A few counts support this clone. The genes are TRBV24-1 and TRBJ2-1; 11 bases fit TRBD2. Germline V gene data show CDR1 as KGHDR and CDR2 as SFDVKD. The CDR3 runs 16 residues. Germline trimming cut 2 bases from V and 6 bases from J; bases unmatched to any gene: 5. The CDR3 nucleotides are TGTGCCACCAGTGATTCACTAGCGGGGGTTATCAATGAGCAGTTCTTC. This gives the protein CATSDSLAGVINEQFF.